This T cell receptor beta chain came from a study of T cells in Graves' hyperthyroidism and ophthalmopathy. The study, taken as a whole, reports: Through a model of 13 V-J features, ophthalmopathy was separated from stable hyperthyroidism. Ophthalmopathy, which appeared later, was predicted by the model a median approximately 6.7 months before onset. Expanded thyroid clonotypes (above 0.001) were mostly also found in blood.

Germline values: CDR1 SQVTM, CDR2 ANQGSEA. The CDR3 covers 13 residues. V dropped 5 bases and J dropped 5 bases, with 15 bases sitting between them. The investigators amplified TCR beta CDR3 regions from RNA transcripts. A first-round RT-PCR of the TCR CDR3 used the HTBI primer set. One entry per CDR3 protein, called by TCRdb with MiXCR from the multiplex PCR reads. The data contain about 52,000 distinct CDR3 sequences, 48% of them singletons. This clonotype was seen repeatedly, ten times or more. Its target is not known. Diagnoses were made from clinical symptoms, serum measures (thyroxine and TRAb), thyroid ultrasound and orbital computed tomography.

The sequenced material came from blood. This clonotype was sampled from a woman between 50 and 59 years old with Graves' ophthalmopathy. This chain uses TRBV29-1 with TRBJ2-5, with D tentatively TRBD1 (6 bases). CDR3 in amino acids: CSVQTGGGETQYF. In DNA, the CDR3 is TGCAGCGTTCAGACAGGCGGTGGGGAGACCCAGTACTTC. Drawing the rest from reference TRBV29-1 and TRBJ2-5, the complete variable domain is SAVISQKPSRDICQRGTSLTIQCQVDSQVTMMFWYRQQPGQSLTLIATANQGSEATYESGFVIDKFPISRPNLTFSTLTVSNMSPEDSSIYLCSVQTGGGETQYFGPGTRLLVL.